This T cell receptor beta chain was captured by sequencing in a study of shared clonotypes between healthy human individuals. The overall study: A donor's plate count was three for CD4 naive and three for CD4 memory; CD8 naive had two and CD8 memory one.

Assay: immunoSEQ multiplex PCR; the TCRdb copy retains only in-frame clones and omits some. The sample includes a few hundred thousand clones, over 60% of them seen just once. Findings and limits, study-wide: Non-shared clonotypes were found to have lower generation probabilities than the clonotypes that were shared by all four of the sorted-subset donors.

Worth noting for this clone: Antigen: not known.

This CDR3 region has 14 residues. V was trimmed by 6 bases and J by 0 bases, leaving 11 bases between them. The germline CDR1 and CDR2 sequences are SEHNR and FQNEAQ (reference sequence). All participating donors were Caucasian adults from Nashville, Tennessee. This chain joins TRBV7-9 and TRBJ1-1, with D tentatively TRBD1 (5 bases). The source of this sequence is a man between 25 and 39 years old in good health. The sample comprised memory CD4+ T cells sorted from blood. Described subset: CD45RA-negative fraction. This chain's CDR3 is CASRGGLMNTEAFF. CDR3 sequence (DNA): TGTGCCAGCAGGGGGGGTCTTATGAACACTGAAGCTTTCTTT.